This note documents a single T cell receptor beta chain sequence. Antigen: not known. Clones were sequenced by immunoSEQ multiplex PCR, and TCRdb holds only the in-frame ones, with some missing. The repertoire includes 99,000 or so clones, approximately 90% of them detected once, and around 19% sits in the top ten. The sample is drawn from a study of T cell responses to AZD1222 COVID-19 vaccine. Trimming cost V 5 bases and J 2 bases, with 10 bases left between them. The CDR3 spans 13 residues. Germline V gene sequence: CDR1 GTSNPN, CDR2 SVGIG (reference sequence). Points from the study as a whole: Elevations in Spike-specific TCR breadth and depth followed administration of two AZD1222 doses. It was only after the peak T cell response that any repertoires were sampled.

The chain links TRBV30 to TRBJ1-5; D may be TRBD1 (5 bases). Sequences were derived from peripheral blood, sampled on day 0 of AZD1222 vaccination. The source of this sequence is an adult in good health. CDR3 DNA: TGTGCCTGGGGGGGTATGGGCAATCAGCCCCAGCATTTT. Translated: CAWGGMGNQPQHF.